This T cell receptor (beta chain) was recorded in a study of regulatory T cells in long-lasting Graves disease (dated by TCRdb to about 2021). At the level of the whole study: Antithyroid drugs had been taken for less than 3 months by newly diagnosed Graves' disease patients. The study took place in China and was registered as a clinical trial. A total of roughly 33 samples underwent TCR sequencing: about 13 from persistent and around 20 from newly diagnosed Graves' disease patients. Patients with persistent Graves' disease were compared with patients with newly diagnosed Graves' disease using TCR sequencing and RNA sequencing of peripheral blood.

Comments on this clonotype: The antigen it recognizes is unknown. Per-base quality was not reported, and no clone a single base away is much larger than it.

This specimen's time point label, per the study, means: newly diagnosed GD, antithyroid drugs for less than 3 months. For both TCR sequencing and RNA sequencing, RNA was extracted from PBMCs in TRIzol. The diagnosis of Graves' disease followed American Thyroid Association guidelines. Patients for the study were recruited at an endocrinology department in Xi'an, China. Each patient gave around 9 milliliters of peripheral blood, collected in an EDTA anticoagulant tube. Ficoll Paque Plus density gradient separation was used to isolate PBMCs, and no further T cell sorting was done. An Agilent 2100 Bioanalyzer and agarose gel were used to check RNA quality, while a NanoDrop 2000 measured RNA concentration. What the research found in general, with its limitations: Only peripheral blood was studied, because thyroid tissue, the primary lesion, was inaccessible. A larger number of public clonotypes was shared among persistent patients (2,741) than among newly diagnosed patients (about 990). Sequencing and analysis were limited to the TCR beta chain. The authors noted that the small sample size was a limitation that may lower accuracy. Compared with newly diagnosed patients, persistent Graves' disease patients had lower TCR Shannon entropy and fewer highly expanded clones, which suggests clonal expansion. Preferential use of TRBV28, TRBJ1-2 and TRBJ2-5 was observed in persistent disease, whereas TRBV20-1 and TRBJ2-1 were favored in newly diagnosed disease.

The CDR3 spans 15 residues, from the cysteine through the phenylalanine. The read is trimmed to its CDR3 DNA, 45 bases read in frame from base 1. V drops 7 bases and J drops 3 bases, leaving 19 bases in between. CDR1 LNHDA and CDR2 SQIVND were looked up in the germline V gene (reference sequence). The library was obtained by multiplex PCR. Sequencing was carried out with an Illumina HiSeq 4000. iRepertoire HTBI primers and Arm-PCR amplification of CDR3 regions were used to construct TCR beta libraries. Gel purification was performed on PCR products prior to sequencing. The authors' pipeline ran thus. Gene usage analysis of CDR3 amino acid clonotypes used the approximately 62 TRBV and about 14 TRBJ segments found across samples. COPE and FqMerger were used to merge the filtered high-quality paired reads into contigs. BLAST was used to align contigs to IMGT TRBV, TRBD and TRBJ reference genes, with CDR3 defined following IMGT. Any clonotype with a frequency above 0.1% was counted as a highly expanded clone. Shannon entropy was used to measure repertoire diversity, and the Gini coefficient was used to measure V-J evenness. A clonotype found in more than one individual was treated as public. Starting from the raw public reads, TCRdb applied fastp trimming at Q25, assembled clones with MiXCR and retained in-frame beta chains. Each record represents a unique CDR3 protein, reported with the most common genes and DNA among its rows. These V and J calls are TCRdb output, not the study's own analysis. The sample contains approximately 310,000 distinct CDR3 sequences, 15% to 20% of them found a single time. About 40% of the sample is in the top ten clones.

The clonotype comes from a female donor with Graves disease. Sequences were derived from peripheral blood mononuclear cells (PBMCs), sampled at new diagnosis, from a patient treated with antithyroid drugs. This chain is built from TRBV19 and TRBJ2-7; the D gene may be TRBD1 or TRBD2, since each aligns over 5 bases. The CDR3 reads CASTPGPGGSYEQYF. The DNA sequence reads TGTGCCAGTACCCCGGGGCCAGGTGGGAGCTACGAGCAGTACTTC.